The rows below give T cell receptor beta chains drawn from one sample of a study of T cell clonotyping in hematopoietic cell transplantation. Produced via immunoSEQ multiplex PCR; TCRdb's table is partial and in-frame only. This sample has around 37,000 clones, with around 85% found just once. Source: peripheral blood mononuclear cells, taken before stem cell transplant. These receptors were taken from a man aged 55 to 70 with acute myeloid leukemia. Some clones in this sample may be carry-over from other donors' samples. Both conserved end residues are part of each CDR3. A D gene is named only where the DNA matches it firmly. Size is stated for part of the rows, as once, few or many counts, or as a class when the clone is expanded.

clone size,J gene,D gene,V gene,CDR3 DNA,CDR3 protein
NA,TRBJ1-2,NA,TRBV4-3,TGCGCCAGCAGCCCTCTGCGGGGCAGCTTGTTTACTAACTATGGCTACACCTTC,CASSPLRGSLFTNYGYTF
NA,TRBJ2-1,TRBD2,TRBV7-2,TGTGCCAGCAGCGTATCGGGACTAGCGGGGGACAATGAGCAGTTCTTC,CASSVSGLAGDNEQFF
NA,TRBJ1-2,NA,TRBV23-1,TGCGCCAGCAGGATCCCTAAAGGCTTC,CASRIPKGF
few,TRBJ1-1,NA,TRBV7-2,TGTGCCAGCAGCCGACGGTCCTACACTGAAGCTTTCTTT,CASSRRSYTEAFF
once,TRBJ2-4,NA,TRBV6-1,TGTGCCAGCGGGACCTTAGCCAAAAACATTCAGTACTTC,CASGTLAKNIQYF
NA,TRBJ1-6,TRBD1,TRBV9,TGTGCCAGCAGCGCAAGGACAGGGGACAATTCACCCCTCCACTTT,CASSARTGDNSPLHF
NA,TRBJ1-5,NA,TRBV2,TGTGCCAGCAGATTAGAATACAGCTCAAATCAGCCCCAGCATTTT,CASRLEYSSNQPQHF
NA,TRBJ1-6,TRBD1,TRBV7-2,TGTGCCAGCAGCGCAACACGACAGGGCTCCGGGTCACCCCTCCACTTT,CASSATRQGSGSPLHF
NA,TRBJ1-1,NA,TRBV25-1,TGTGCCAGCAGTAGCAGGGGTTGGAACACTGAAGCTTTCTTT,CASSSRGWNTEAFF
NA,TRBJ1-4,NA,TRBV7-9,TGTGCCAGCAGCTTAGTGGACGGGAGGGAAAAACTGTTTTTT,CASSLVDGREKLFF
few,TRBJ1-6,TRBD1,TRBV10-3,TGTGCCATCAACGCAAAAGACAGGGGACCCTCAACCCTCCACTTT,CAINAKDRGPSTLHF
NA,TRBJ2-7,NA,TRBV2,TGTGCCAGCACTCAGGGGGGGCGCTCCTACGAGCAGTACTTC,CASTQGGRSYEQYF
NA,TRBJ2-5,NA,TRBV7-2,TGTGCCAGCAGCTTAGGGCACCGACAAGAGACCCAGTACTTC,CASSLGHRQETQYF
few,TRBJ1-5,NA,TRBV5-1,TGCGCCAGCAGCTTGGGGGACCTTCCGGGGCAGCCCCAGCATTTT,CASSLGDLPGQPQHF
NA,TRBJ1-1,NA,TRBV29-1,TGCAGTCACGGTTGGGGTCTCGATGGGAACACTGAAGCTTTCTTT,CSHGWGLDGNTEAFF
few,TRBJ2-2,TRBD2,TRBV7-6,TGTGCCAGCAGCCGCTTTGGGGGGACTAGCGGGGTCCAAACCGGGGAGCTGTTTTTT,CASSRFGGTSGVQTGELFF
NA,TRBJ2-5,TRBD1,TRBV2,TGTGCCAGCAGCCAGGGACAGGGGGCGCGAGAGACCCAGTACTTC,CASSQGQGARETQYF
NA,TRBJ2-3,NA,TRBV11-3,TGTGCCAGCACCATAAGTCGGGGTTCAGATACGCAGTATTTT,CASTISRGSDTQYF
NA,TRBJ2-5,NA,TRBV6-5,TGTGCCAGCAGTGCGTACCAAGAGACCCAGTACTTC,CASSAYQETQYF
NA,TRBJ1-3,NA,TRBV7-2,TGTGCCAGCAGCGGACTCTCTGGAAACACCATATATTTT,CASSGLSGNTIYF
NA,TRBJ2-3,NA,TRBV5-1,TGCGCCAGCAGCGCTTCAGCGAGTGGCACAGATACGCAGTATTTT,CASSASASGTDTQYF
once,TRBJ2-5,TRBD1,TRBV10-3,TGTGCCATCAGTGCAGGACAGGGGGCGCGGGAGACCCAGTACTTC,CAISAGQGARETQYF
NA,TRBJ2-5,TRBD2,TRBV15,TGTGCCACCAGCAGAGATCCTAGCGGTGAAGAGACCCAGTACTTC,CATSRDPSGEETQYF
NA,TRBJ1-1,NA,TRBV19,TGTGCCAGCACACCGCGTAGGACAGCTATGAACACTGAAGCTTTCTTT,CASTPRRTAMNTEAFF
once,TRBJ1-4,NA,TRBV6-5,TGTGCCAGCAGCCACAGGGATTTGGCTAATGAAAAACTGTTTTTT,CASSHRDLANEKLFF
once,TRBJ2-7,NA,TRBV5-1,TGCGCCAGCAGCTTGACGGACTACGAGCAGTACTTC,CASSLTDYEQYF
NA,TRBJ1-2,TRBD1,TRBV4-2,TGTGCCAGCAGCCAAGGGCGACAGGGTCTCGGCTACACCTTC,CASSQGRQGLGYTF
NA,TRBJ2-2,TRBD1,TRBV18,TGTGCCAGCTCACCAACAGGGGACACCGGGGAGCTGTTTTTT,CASSPTGDTGELFF
NA,TRBJ2-3,TRBD1,TRBV7-3,TGTGCCAGCAGTCAGGGGGTACACGGATTAGATACGCAGTATTTT,CASSQGVHGLDTQYF
NA,TRBJ2-2,TRBD1,TRBV6-5,TGTGCCACCAACCGCCAGGACAGGGGTTCCGGGGAGCTGTTTTTT,CATNRQDRGSGELFF